The subject of this entry is one T cell receptor beta chain. TCRdb's copy holds only in-frame clones and misses some; the assay was immunoSEQ multiplex PCR. The profile shows around 68,000 clones, about 97% of them singletons. The CDR3 runs to 12 residues. The germline gives CDR1 SEHNR, CDR2 FQNEAQ (reference sequence). The V gene lost 2 bases and the J gene lost 3 bases, with 4 bases spanning the gap. These data originate in a study of technical replicates of blood from several donors. This clonotype originated in a human donor in good health. This chain uses TRBV7-9 with TRBJ1-2, with no clear D. The sample comprised T cells isolated from PBMCs. For the CDR3, the DNA is TGTGCCAGCAGCTTAATCGACTATGGCTACACCTTC. This encodes CASSLIDYGYTF.